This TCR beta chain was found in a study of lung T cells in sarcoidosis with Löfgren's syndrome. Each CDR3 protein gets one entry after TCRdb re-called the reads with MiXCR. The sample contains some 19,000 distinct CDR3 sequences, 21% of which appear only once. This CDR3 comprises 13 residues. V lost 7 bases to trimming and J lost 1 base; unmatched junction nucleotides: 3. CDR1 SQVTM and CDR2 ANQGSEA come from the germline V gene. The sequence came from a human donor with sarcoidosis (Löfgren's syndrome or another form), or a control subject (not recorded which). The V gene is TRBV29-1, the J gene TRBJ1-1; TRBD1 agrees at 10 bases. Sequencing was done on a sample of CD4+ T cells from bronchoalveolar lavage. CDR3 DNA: TGCAGCGGGGGACAGGGGACGAACACTGAAGCTTTCTTT. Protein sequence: CSGGQGTNTEAFF.